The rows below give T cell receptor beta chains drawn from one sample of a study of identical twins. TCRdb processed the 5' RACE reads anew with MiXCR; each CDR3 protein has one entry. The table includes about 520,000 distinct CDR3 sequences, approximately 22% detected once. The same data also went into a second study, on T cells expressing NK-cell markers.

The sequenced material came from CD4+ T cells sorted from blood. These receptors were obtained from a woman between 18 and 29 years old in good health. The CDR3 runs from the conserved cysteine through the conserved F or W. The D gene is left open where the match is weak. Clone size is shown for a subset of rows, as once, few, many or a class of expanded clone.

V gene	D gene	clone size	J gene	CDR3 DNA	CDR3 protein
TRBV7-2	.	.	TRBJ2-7	TGTGCCAGCAGCTTCCGGGTAGAGCAGTACTTC	CASSFRVEQYF
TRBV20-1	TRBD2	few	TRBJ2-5	TGCAGTGCTCCCAGCGGGGGGGCGAAGACCCAGTACTTC	CSAPSGGAKTQYF
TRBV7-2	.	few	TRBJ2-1	TGTGCCAGCAGTCGACGTCGGGACTTCGGCTCCTACAATGAGCAGTTCTTC	CASSRRRDFGSYNEQFF
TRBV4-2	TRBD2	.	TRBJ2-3	TGTGCCAGCAGCCAGGGGGCGGGGGGGCTTGGAACAGATACGCAGTATTTT	CASSQGAGGLGTDTQYF
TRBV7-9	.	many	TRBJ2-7	TGTGCCAGCAGCTTAGAGGGGGGCAGCTCCTACGAGCAGTACTTC	CASSLEGGSSYEQYF
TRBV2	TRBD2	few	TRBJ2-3	TGTGCCAGCAGTGTACTAGCGCTCGGGGCAGATACGCAGTATTTT	CASSVLALGADTQYF
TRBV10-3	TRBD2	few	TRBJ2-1	TGTGCCATCAGTGAGTTCGGCGGGAGCTCCTACAATGAGCAGTTCTTC	CAISEFGGSSYNEQFF
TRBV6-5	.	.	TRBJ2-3	TGTGCCAGCAGTTCTCTCCCCGAGGGTAGGGCAGATACGCAGTATTTT	CASSSLPEGRADTQYF
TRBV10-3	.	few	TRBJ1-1	TGTGCCAGCGGGCCTTTTACCACTGAAGCTTTCTTT	CASGPFTTEAFF
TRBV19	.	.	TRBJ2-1	TGTGCCAGTAGTCCCAAAAGTTTTGAGCAGTTCTTC	CASSPKSFEQFF
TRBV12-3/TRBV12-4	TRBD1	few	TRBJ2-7	TGTGCCAGCAGTGACGACAGGGGGCGAGGTGAGCAGTACTTC	CASSDDRGRGEQYF
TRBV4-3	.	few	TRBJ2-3	TGCGCCAGCAGCCAATACTCGGGACCTGGGGATACGCAGTATTTT	CASSQYSGPGDTQYF
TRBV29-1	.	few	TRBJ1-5	TGCAGCGTTGCGGGGCAGGCCAATCAGCCCCAGCATTTT	CSVAGQANQPQHF
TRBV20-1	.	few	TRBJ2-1	TGCAGTGCACATCGCGGGGCCACCTCTAATGAGCAGTTCTTC	CSAHRGATSNEQFF
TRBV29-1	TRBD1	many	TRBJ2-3	TGCAGCACGCGACAGGGTACAGATACGCAGTATTTT	CSTRQGTDTQYF
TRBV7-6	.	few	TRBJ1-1	TGTGCCAGCAGCTTAGGTGTGGGACGTAGAGAAGCTTTCTTT	CASSLGVGRREAFF
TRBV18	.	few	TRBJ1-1	TGTGCCAGCTCAAGGGCTAACACTGAAGCTTTCTTT	CASSRANTEAFF
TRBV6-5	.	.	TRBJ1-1	TGTGCCAGCAGTTACACCCTCCTTATGGGGGAAGCTTTCTTT	CASSYTLLMGEAFF
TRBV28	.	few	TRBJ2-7	TGTGCCAGCAGCGTCGGACAGTCGGCCTACGAGCAGTACTTC	CASSVGQSAYEQYF
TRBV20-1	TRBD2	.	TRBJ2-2	TGCAGTGCTAGAAAGACTAGCGGGGGCGGCGGGGAGCTGTTTTTT	CSARKTSGGGGELFF
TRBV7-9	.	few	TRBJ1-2	TGTGCCAGCAGCTTCCAAGTTGCGCGTGGCTACACCTTC	CASSFQVARGYTF
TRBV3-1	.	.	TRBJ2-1	TGTGCCAGCAGCCAAATGTTGGGCGCAGCCTCGAATGAGCAGTTCTTC	CASSQMLGAASNEQFF